This T cell receptor beta chain was profiled in a study of post-analysis software for immune sequencing data. Study information: Relapsing-remitting, secondary progressive and progressive-relapsing courses of multiple sclerosis were included.

V was pared by 4 bases and J by 5 bases, with 12 bases of the junction left unmatched. The CDR3 covers 15 residues. Germline lookup yields CDR1 SQVTM and CDR2 ANQGSEA. Included in the TCR beta cDNA libraries were unique molecular identifiers. T cells, about 0.85 to 11 million of them, yielded roughly 470,000 cDNA molecules. TCRdb re-called the PCR reads through MiXCR, storing one row per CDR3 protein. This table has about 770,000 distinct CDR3 sequences, more than 45% appearing once. Notes on the study in general: Controls showed significantly higher normalized Chao1 diversity than did multiple sclerosis patients. The study found TRBV5-6, TRBV5-1 and TRBV20-1 among a handful of TRBV segments more frequent in patients than controls.

Note on this clonotype: Its cognate antigen is unknown.

This rearrangement joins TRBV29-1 to TRBJ1-1, with 8 bases identical to TRBD1. Sequencing was done on a sample of blood. This sequence was found in a girl aged 10 to 17 with multiple sclerosis. CDR3 sequence: CSVVGAVTGGTEAFF. The CDR3 nucleotides read TGCAGCGTTGTTGGGGCCGTAACAGGGGGGACTGAAGCTTTCTTT.